The 4 T cell receptor beta chains in this list originate from one sample, sequenced in a study of blood T cell repertoires in COVID-19 (dated by TCRdb to the early 2020s). The receptor library was made with the immunoSEQ multiplex PCR assay. Not all clones reach the TCRdb copy of this immuneACCESS table, which keeps in-frame sequences only. Checked studies attribute under half of the gap to unresolved V genes and leave the rest unexplained. The sample includes approximately 200,000 clones, with approximately 81% observed a single time. The ten most abundant clones make up around 2.9% of the sample. The sequencing sample was made of peripheral blood. The source is a man in his forties or fifties who had recovered from COVID-19.

The rearrangement joins TRBV11-2 to TRBJ2-4; TRBD2 agrees at 12 bases. J gave up 13 bases and V 2 bases, and 0 bases lay outside the gene matches. The CDR3 is made up of 12 amino acids. Germline CDR1 and CDR2: SGHAT and FQNNGV. The CDR3 DNA sequence: TGTGCCAGCAGCTTAACTAGCGGGAGGCAGTACTTC. Amino acid sequence: CASSLTSGRQYF.

The CDR3 reads CASSFAGNTGELFF. CDR3 nucleotide sequence: TGTGCCAGCAGCTTCGCAGGGAACACCGGGGAGCTGTTTTTT. The chain uses TRBV11-3 and TRBJ2-2; D unresolved. Germline V gene data show CDR1 as SGHNT and CDR2 as YENEEA. Trimming cost V 3 bases and J 1 base, with 6 bases left between them. The CDR3 has 14 amino acids.

This chain uses TRBV7-9 with TRBJ2-7, with TRBD1 identical over 10 bases. The ends lost 7 bases at V and 2 bases at J; junction bases unmatched: 8. CDR3 length equals 15 residues. Germline values: CDR1 SEHNR, CDR2 FQNEAQ (reference sequence). In DNA form, the CDR3 reads TGTGCCAGCACTTTCCCGGGACAGGGGACCTACGAGCAGTACTTC. Its protein product is CASTFPGQGTYEQYF.

The chain combines TRBV28 with TRBJ2-3, with 7 bases fitting TRBD2. Trimming took 5 bases from V and 2 from J; bases not matched to a gene: 10. CDR1 MDHEN and CDR2 SYDVKM come from the germline V gene. The CDR3 contains 16 residues. The chain's CDR3 is CASSPSGLRPTDTQYF. The DNA for the CDR3 is TGTGCCAGCAGTCCTTCGGGACTACGGCCCACAGATACGCAGTATTTT.